This TCR beta chain originates from a study of blood T cells in healthy people across ages. CDR3 size: 16 residues. The germline gives CDR1 MNHEY, CDR2 SMNVEV (reference sequence). General study findings and limits: Naive and antigen-experienced cells were not separated, limiting conclusive comparison. TCR beta diversity was tightly associated with the proportion of naive T cells.

Total RNA was isolated from each sample in quantities of at least 5 micrograms. Comment on this clonotype: The antigen remains unidentified. The junction departs from the called germline gene at one end, perhaps through a read error.

A J-beta primer mix and a sample-barcoded 5' primer were used in a second PCR of about 7 to 12 cycles. TCRdb re-derived calls from the 5' RACE reads in MiXCR, one entry per CDR3 protein. Here the sample spans around 1,000,000 distinct CDR3 sequences, around 25% being singletons. The sample was also reused in another study, on T cells of mothers and their children. As that report states: Each mother gave over 10 million TCR beta CDR3 reads; each child, about 2.8 million.

The sequenced sample consisted of blood. The chain employs TRBV27 and TRBJ2-1; 7 bases line up with TRBD2. The sequence came from a girl aged 2 to 9 in good health. The CDR3 region has the DNA TGTGCCAGCAGTTTATCGTGGGGGGGAACCTACAATGAGCAGTCCTTC. Amino acid sequence: CASSLSWGGTYNEQSF.